The 30 T cell receptor beta chains listed next were all sequenced from one sample in a study of blood T cell repertoires in COVID-19. Profiling relied on immunoSEQ multiplex PCR, and the TCRdb table lists in-frame clones only, not all of them. There are just over 350,000 clones in the sample; approximately 86% occur only once, and roughly 7.1% lies in the top ten. Sequenced input: peripheral blood. The receptors here all came from a woman aged 55-70 years with COVID-19, enrolled during active disease.

This clone has a handful of counts. The J gene is TRBJ1-2, the V gene TRBV2; D remains ambiguous. This CDR3 contains 12 residues. CDR1 SNHLY and CDR2 FYNNEI come from the germline V gene. Trimming left V 6 bases short and J 8 bases short, with 13 bases between. The CDR3 coding sequence is TGTGCCAGCAGGGTTTCCAGCGGGGGCTACACCTTC. This gives the protein CASRVSSGGYTF.

The sample holds one count of this clone. The V call is TRBV9, the J call TRBJ1-1; no definite D call. Germline values: CDR1 SGDLS, CDR2 YYNGEE. This CDR3 is built from 16 residues. Between the trimmed V and J ends, which lost 1 base and 0 bases, there was a span of 13 bases. The CDR3 loop reads CASSVYRAELNTEAFF. DNA for the CDR3: TGTGCCAGCAGCGTATATCGTGCAGAATTGAACACTGAAGCTTTCTTT.

The V call is TRBV10-2, the J call TRBJ1-5, with a weak D call TRBD1 (5 bases). The V end lost 6 bases, the J end lost 5 bases, and 20 bases lay between the germline ends. Germline assignment: CDR1 WSHSY and CDR2 SAAADI. The CDR3 is 16 residues long. In DNA form, the CDR3 reads TGCGCCAGCAGCGCAGGGATCCGCGCGGTCTATCAGCCCCAGCATTTT. Translated, it gives CASSAGIRAVYQPQHF.

The CDR3 coding sequence is TGTGCCAGCAGCTTAAGGGCACCAGATACGCAGTATTTT. Encoded protein: CASSLRAPDTQYF. This chain joins TRBV7-3 and TRBJ2-3; D is unresolved. The length of the CDR3 is 13 residues. Germline V gene data show CDR1 as SGHTA and CDR2 as FQGTGA. Trimming shortened V by 1 base and J by 4 bases, and 6 bases separated the two germline ends.

The rearrangement uses TRBV4-1 and TRBJ1-1; D is unclear. The CDR3 covers 15 residues. Germline V gene sequence: CDR1 MGHRA, CDR2 YSYEKL. Trimming took 1 base from V and 6 from J, leaving 15 bases between them. The CDR3 is CASSQAGGTRAEAFF. The CDR3 DNA follows: TGCGCCAGCAGCCAAGCCGGAGGAACAAGGGCTGAAGCTTTCTTT.

The chain combines TRBV29-1 with TRBJ1-6; 9 positions agree with TRBD1. The CDR3 consists of 12 residues. Trimming at V came to 6 bases and at J to 7 bases, leaving 1 base not matched to a gene. Looked up from germline, CDR1 is SQVTM and CDR2 is ANQGSEA. The CDR3: CSVGTGNSPLHF. CDR3 DNA sequence: TGCAGCGTCGGGACAGGGAATTCACCCCTCCACTTT. The whole variable domain, filled in from reference TRBV29-1 and TRBJ1-6, reads SAVISQKPSRDICQRGTSLTIQCQVDSQVTMMFWYRQQPGQSLTLIATANQGSEATYESGFVIDKFPISRPNLTFSTLTVSNMSPEDSSIYLCSVGTGNSPLHFGNGTRLTVT.

This clone was recorded many times. V gene TRBV7-3 combines with J gene TRBJ2-1; no clear D. Germline assignment: CDR1 SGHTA and CDR2 FQGTGA. The germline V and J ends were trimmed by 2 bases and 3 bases, with 5 bases remaining between them. The CDR3 spans 13 residues. DNA of the CDR3: TGTGCCAGCAGCTTAGGCAACTACAATGAGCAGTTCTTC. Translating gives CASSLGNYNEQFF.

The CDR3 loop is CASSYTSGETQYF. The CDR3 DNA reads as TGTGCCAGCAGCTACACTAGCGGGGAGACGCAGTATTTT. The rearrangement uses TRBV5-4 and TRBJ2-3, with 10 bases fitting TRBD2. Germline V lookup: CDR1 SGHNT, CDR2 YYREEE (reference sequence). V was clipped by 3 bases and J by 9 bases; unmatched bases: 4. This CDR3 comprises 13 residues.

This clone was seen just once. The rearrangement joins TRBV3-1 (or the pseudogene TRBV3-2) to TRBJ2-3, with 15 nucleotides matching TRBD2. CDR1 is LGHDT, CDR2 YNNKEL, per germline (reference sequence). The CDR3 runs 18 residues. J was trimmed by 3 bases and V by 4 bases; bases with no gene match: 8. CDR3 protein: CASSPVRTSGGATDTQYF. The CDR3, as DNA: TGTGCCAGCAGCCCTGTCCGGACTAGCGGGGGGGCTACAGATACGCAGTATTTT.

The genes are TRBV30 and TRBJ2-1; D gene uncertain. CDR3 size: 12 residues. CDR1 GTSNPN and CDR2 SVGIG come from the germline V gene (reference sequence). The V end lost 3 bases, the J end lost 8 bases, and 11 bases lay between the germline ends. The CDR3 DNA reads TGTGCCTGGAGGGTAATACAACATGAGCAGTTCTTC. Its protein is CAWRVIQHEQFF.

The chain combines TRBV30 with TRBJ2-1; D is uncertain. The CDR3 consists of 12 residues. Per the germline V gene, CDR1 is GTSNPN and CDR2 is SVGIG (reference sequence). V was clipped by 3 bases and J by 9 bases, with 12 bases between them. DNA for the CDR3: TGTGCCTGGAGCCCAGGCATGGGTGAGCAGTTCTTC. It codes for CAWSPGMGEQFF.

The chain is built from TRBV5-8 and TRBJ1-5; 8 nucleotides align to TRBD1. Unmatched junction bases numbered 5, after V lost 0 bases and J lost 3 bases. This CDR3 is built from 16 residues. Germline V gene sequence: CDR1 SGHTS, CDR2 YDEGEE. DNA for the CDR3: TGTGCCAGCAGCTTGGTCGGGACAGGACCCAATCAGCCCCAGCATTTT. It codes for CASSLVGTGPNQPQHF.

V and J are TRBV10-3 and TRBJ2-7; D is perhaps TRBD1 (6 bases). The CDR3 is made up of 13 amino acids. The germline V gene encodes CDR1 ENHRY and CDR2 SYGVKD. V dropped 4 bases and J dropped 6 bases, with 13 bases sitting between them. CDR3 sequence reads: CAISGKQGFEQYF. The CDR3 DNA is TGTGCCATCAGTGGAAAACAGGGCTTCGAGCAGTACTTC.

The rearrangement links TRBV7-2 to TRBJ2-7; D call uncertain. CDR1 is SGHTA, CDR2 FQGNSA, per germline. The CDR3 is made up of 13 amino acids. The germline V and J ends were trimmed by 5 bases and 3 bases, with 11 bases remaining between them. CDR3 residues: CASSHYQVYEQYF. As DNA, the CDR3 is TGTGCCAGCAGCCATTATCAGGTCTACGAGCAGTACTTC.

The J gene is TRBJ1-5, the V gene TRBV7-2; 7 bases agree with TRBD1. This CDR3 has 14 amino acids. Per the germline V gene, CDR1 is SGHTA and CDR2 is FQGNSA. The V and J ends lost 4 bases and 3 bases, in that order; junction bases with no gene match: 3. The CDR3 sequence: CASSSTGINQPQHF. The CDR3 DNA follows: TGTGCCAGCAGCTCGACAGGGATCAATCAGCCCCAGCATTTT.

The table lists this clone with a few counts. V gene TRBV5-1 combines with J gene TRBJ1-3; weak D call: TRBD1 (6 bases). Germline CDR1 SGHRS, CDR2 YFSETQ. Trimming took 0 bases from V and 2 from J, leaving 9 bases between them. The CDR3 is made up of 15 amino acids. The CDR3 nucleotides are TGCGCCAGCAGCTTGGCAGGGGTCGCTGGAAACACCATATATTTT. It specifies CASSLAGVAGNTIYF.

This clone appeared once. This chain joins TRBV4-1 and TRBJ2-1; 14 bases align to TRBD2. The CDR3 totals 18 residues. The V and J ends lost 4 bases and 5 bases, in that order; junction bases with no gene match: 10. CDR1 and CDR2 from the germline V gene are MGHRA and YSYEKL. The CDR3 protein is CASSPYWTSGGIHNEQFF. DNA of the CDR3: TGCGCCAGCAGCCCCTATTGGACTAGCGGGGGGATCCACAATGAGCAGTTCTTC.

The V and J genes are TRBV4-2 and TRBJ1-2; no firm D call. Germline-derived CDR1 and CDR2 are LGHNA and YNFKEQ. CDR3 length: 15 amino acids. V lost 0 bases and J 4 bases, leaving 12 bases between the germline ends. This CDR3 is CASSQDWASVYGYTF. As DNA, the CDR3 is TGTGCCAGCAGCCAAGACTGGGCCTCAGTCTATGGCTACACCTTC.

The chain combines TRBV30 with TRBJ1-4, with TRBD1 as a possible D gene (6 bases). V dropped 8 bases and J dropped 2 bases, with 18 bases sitting between them. Germline loops: CDR1 GTSNPN, CDR2 SVGIG (reference sequence). The CDR3 spans 15 residues. CDR3 region: CAQNTGIGTNEKLFF. The CDR3 DNA reads as TGTGCCCAGAACACAGGGATTGGGACTAATGAAAAACTGTTTTTT.

V gene TRBV4-2 combines with J gene TRBJ2-5; TRBD2 matches at 7 bases. The germline V gene encodes CDR1 LGHNA and CDR2 YNFKEQ. Unmatched junction bases numbered 1, after V lost 2 bases and J lost 4 bases. The CDR3 has 13 residues. For the CDR3, the DNA is TGTGCCAGCAGCCAAAGGACTAGAGAGACCCAGTACTTC. This gives the protein CASSQRTRETQYF.

This clone came up a few times. The chain carries TRBV3-1 (or the pseudogene TRBV3-2) and TRBJ1-4, with D possibly TRBD1 on 5 matching bases. Per germline, CDR1 LGHDT and CDR2 YNNKEL (reference sequence). Trimming cost V 1 base and J 7 bases, with 10 bases left between them. The CDR3 has 14 residues. CDR3 in amino acids: CASSQARDGEKLFF. Here the CDR3 DNA reads TGTGCCAGCAGCCAAGCGCGGGACGGTGAAAAACTGTTTTTT.

V gene TRBV15 combines with J gene TRBJ2-1; the match to TRBD2 covers 8 bases. CDR1 LNHNV and CDR2 YYDKDF come from the germline V gene (reference sequence). V gave up 0 bases and J gave up 3 bases; unmatched junction bases: 7. CDR3 size: 17 residues. The CDR3 nucleotides are TGTGCCACCAGCAGAGATAAGGGACTAGGCTTCTACAATGAGCAGTTCTTC. Translating it yields CATSRDKGLGFYNEQFF.

The chain combines TRBV11-3 with TRBJ2-5, with a weak D call TRBD2 (5 bases). Between the trimmed V and J ends, which lost 1 base and 3 bases, there was a span of 6 bases. Germline-derived CDR1 and CDR2 are SGHNT and YENEEA. CDR3 length equals 13 residues. Here the CDR3 reads CASSLVEEETQYF. As DNA, the CDR3 is TGTGCCAGCAGCTTAGTGGAGGAAGAGACCCAGTACTTC.

The genes are TRBV4-1 and TRBJ2-2; maybe TRBD2 (5 bases). This CDR3 is built from 16 residues. With 0 bases removed from V and 1 base from J, the gap between germline ends came to 9 bases. Germline CDR1 reads MGHRA; CDR2 reads YSYEKL. CDR3 sequence: CASSQESGRNTGELFF. The CDR3 nucleotides read TGCGCCAGCAGCCAAGAATCGGGGAGGAACACCGGGGAGCTGTTTTTT.

This chain connects TRBV6-5 to TRBJ2-2; TRBD2 might be the D (6 bases). The CDR3 is made up of 12 amino acids. Germline V gene sequence: CDR1 MNHEY, CDR2 SVGAGI. V lost 5 bases, J lost 15 bases, and 16 bases lay in between. The CDR3 here is CASSTGRSGVFF. DNA for the CDR3: TGTGCCAGCAGTACAGGCCGCTCGGGAGTGTTTTTT.

The CDR3 nucleotides are TGTGCCAGCAGGGCCGGGACTAAGGATGAAAAACTGTTTTTT. Translation gives CASRAGTKDEKLFF. The chain uses TRBV5-4 and TRBJ1-4; weak D call: TRBD1 (5 bases). CDR1 and CDR2 from the germline V gene are SGHNT and YYREEE (reference sequence). The CDR3 sequence is 14 residues long. Trimming cost V 5 bases and J 6 bases, with 14 bases left between them.

The J gene is TRBJ1-2, the V gene TRBV5-5; TRBD1 is a possible D gene (5 bases). The CDR3 sequence is 12 residues long. Germline assignment: CDR1 SGHKS and CDR2 YYEKEE (reference sequence). V lost 3 bases and J 7 bases, leaving 10 bases between the germline ends. The chain's CDR3 is CASSSGTIGYTF. CDR3 in DNA: TGTGCCAGCAGCTCCGGGACTATTGGCTACACCTTC.

The J gene is TRBJ2-7, the V gene TRBV29-1; D is perhaps TRBD1 (6 bases). V was trimmed by 5 bases and J by 0 bases, leaving 8 bases between them. The CDR3 is 12 residues long. Germline V gene lookup returns CDR1 SQVTM and CDR2 ANQGSEA. The chain's CDR3 is CSVSTGSYEQYF. CDR3 DNA: TGCAGCGTTTCGACAGGCTCCTACGAGCAGTACTTC.

The genes are TRBV2 and TRBJ1-5; 10 nucleotides line up with TRBD1. CDR1 SNHLY and CDR2 FYNNEI come from the germline V gene. V lost 8 bases, J lost 1 base, and 2 bases stayed unmatched. The CDR3 sequence is 14 residues long. This CDR3 reads CASRQGASNQPQHF. The CDR3 DNA sequence: TGTGCCAGCCGACAGGGGGCCAGCAATCAGCCCCAGCATTTT.

The chain has TRBV4-2 and TRBJ2-7; D is possibly TRBD2 (6 bases). The CDR3 loop spans 16 amino acids. Germline CDR1 is LGHNA and CDR2 is YNFKEQ. Trimming pared 1 base from V and 0 bases from J, leaving 13 bases between. CDR3 DNA: TGTGCCAGCAGCCAAGGGCGAGGGACTTCCTCCTACGAGCAGTACTTC. Protein: CASSQGRGTSSYEQYF.